This T cell receptor (beta chain) is drawn from a study of T cell responses to AZD1222 COVID-19 vaccine. Study-level findings and limits: A reported finding is that nearly half of spike-specific TCRs target unmutated variant regions.

TCRdb's copy holds only in-frame clones and misses some; the assay was immunoSEQ multiplex PCR. The repertoire holds over 120,000 clones, approximately 89% seen once, with around 1.7% in the top ten. A word on this clone: The target antigen is unknown.

The clonotype originates from an adult who received the AZD1222 COVID-19 vaccine. The sample here was peripheral blood, taken 28 days after the second AZD1222 dose.

DNA for the CDR3: TGTGCCAGCAGCCAGACGGGATCCTACGAGCAGTACTTC. This sequence encodes CASSQTGSYEQYF. The chain combines TRBV7-9 with TRBJ2-7; D may be TRBD2 (5 bases). V was pared by 5 bases and J by 1 base, with 9 bases between. CDR1 SEHNR and CDR2 FQNEAQ come from the germline V gene (reference sequence). The CDR3 is made up of 13 amino acids. The full variable domain, completed using reference TRBV7-9 and TRBJ2-7, is DTGVSQNPRHKITKRGQNVTFRCDPISEHNRLYWYRQTLGQGPEFLTYFQNEAQLEKSRLLSDRFSAERPKGSFSTLEIQRTEQGDSAMYLCASSQTGSYEQYFGPGTRLTVT.